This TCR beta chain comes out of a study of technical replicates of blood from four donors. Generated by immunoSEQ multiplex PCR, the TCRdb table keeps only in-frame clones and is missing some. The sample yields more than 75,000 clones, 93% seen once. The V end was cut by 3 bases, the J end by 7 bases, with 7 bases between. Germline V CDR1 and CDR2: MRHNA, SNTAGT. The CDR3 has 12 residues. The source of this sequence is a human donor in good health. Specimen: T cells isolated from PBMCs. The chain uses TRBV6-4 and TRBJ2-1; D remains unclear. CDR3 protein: CASSDRQNEQFF. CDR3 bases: TGTGCCAGCAGTGATCGTCAGAATGAGCAGTTCTTC.